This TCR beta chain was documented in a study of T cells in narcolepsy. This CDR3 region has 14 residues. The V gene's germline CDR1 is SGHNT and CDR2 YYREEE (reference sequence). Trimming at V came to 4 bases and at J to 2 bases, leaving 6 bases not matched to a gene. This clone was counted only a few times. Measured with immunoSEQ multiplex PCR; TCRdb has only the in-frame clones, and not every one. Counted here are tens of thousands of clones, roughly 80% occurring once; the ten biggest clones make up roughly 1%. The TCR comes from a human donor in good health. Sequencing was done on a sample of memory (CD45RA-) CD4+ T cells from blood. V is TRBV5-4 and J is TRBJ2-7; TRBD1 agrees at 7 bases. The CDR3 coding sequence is TGTGCCAGCAGCCCCGGGACAGAGGCCTACGAGCAGTACTTC. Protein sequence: CASSPGTEAYEQYF.